The clone carrying this T cell receptor (beta chain) was seen only a few times. This specimen belongs to a study of T-cell reconstitution after alpha-beta-depleted transplantation in children. The authors prepared the TCRbeta library with unique molecular identifiers. One entry per CDR3 protein, called by TCRdb with MiXCR from the PCR reads. The table lists about 980,000 distinct CDR3 sequences, around 30% of them singletons, with about 28% in the top ten. The CDR3 runs 16 residues. Looked up from germline, CDR1 is ENHRY and CDR2 is SYGVKD. V was cut by 3 bases and J by 2 bases, with 11 bases left in between.

The chain combines TRBV10-3 with TRBJ2-6; tentatively, D is TRBD1 (6 bases). Sequenced here: PBMCs, mostly from graft donor cells, sampled 360 days after TCRalphabeta/CD19-depleted stem cell transplant. The clonotype comes from a boy younger than two who had a stem cell transplant for SCID, so the T cells may come from the graft donor. This chain's CDR3 is CAISDTGFAGANVLTF. The CDR3 nucleotides read TGTGCCATCAGTGACACAGGGTTCGCTGGGGCCAACGTCCTGACTTTC.